These 10 T cell receptor beta chains originate from one sample sequenced in a study of early T cells in non-severe SARS-CoV-2 infection. TCRdb processed the 5' RACE reads anew with MiXCR; each CDR3 protein has one entry. This table has 50,000 to 70,000 distinct CDR3 sequences, about 12% appearing once. Sequencing was done on a sample of whole blood. These receptors came from an adult who was a healthcare worker with PCR-confirmed SARS-CoV-2 infection or an uninfected control (not recorded which).

Ten or more counts support this clonotype. The chain links TRBV12-3 or TRBV12-4 to TRBJ2-2, with 15 bases that match TRBD2. There are 18 residues in the CDR3. With V trimmed by 4 bases and J by 3 bases, 6 bases remained unmatched. In DNA, the CDR3 is TGTGCCAGCAGTTCCGGGACTAGCGGGGGGCCCCACACCGGGGAGCTGTTTTTT. Encoded protein: CASSSGTSGGPHTGELFF.

This clonotype was observed a handful of times. The chain has TRBV5-6 and TRBJ2-7, with D tentatively TRBD1 or TRBD2 (5 bases each). The CDR3 covers 15 residues. The germline CDR1 and CDR2 sequences are SGHDT and YYEEEE. The germline V and J ends were trimmed by 4 bases and 0 bases, with 14 bases remaining between them. The DNA for the CDR3 is TGTGCCAGCAGCGGCCGGGACGCGGTCTCCTACGAGCAGTACTTC. It translates to CASSGRDAVSYEQYF.

This clonotype was observed many times. The V call is TRBV20-1, the J call TRBJ2-3, with a tentative D call TRBD2 (6 bases). Germline CDR1 and CDR2: DFQATT and SNEGSKA (reference sequence). CDR3 length: 14 amino acids. With 3 bases removed from V and 0 bases from J, the gap between germline ends came to 10 bases. In DNA form, the CDR3 reads TGCAGTGCTAGGGACTACTTAAGCACAGATACGCAGTATTTT. The encoded protein is CSARDYLSTDTQYF.

This clonotype was recorded a few times. The chain is built from TRBV11-3 and TRBJ2-7, with a tentative D call TRBD1 (7 bases). CDR3 length equals 13 residues. The V end was cut by 2 bases, the J end by 5 bases, with 10 bases between. The germline V gene has CDR1 SGHNT and CDR2 YENEEA. The CDR3 nucleotides read TGTGCCAGCAGCTTACAGGGGGAGGACGAGCAGTACTTC. Its translation is CASSLQGEDEQYF.

This clonotype has just a few counts. The CDR3 here is CASSPFVATGQGISGYTF. The CDR3 DNA reads as TGTGCCAGCAGCCCATTTGTCGCAACGGGACAGGGGATCAGTGGCTACACCTTC. The gene calls are TRBV12-3 or TRBV12-4 and TRBJ1-2, with 10 bases lining up with TRBD1. With V trimmed by 6 bases and J by 7 bases, 20 bases remained unmatched. The length of the CDR3 is 18 residues.

This clonotype was counted many times. The chain employs TRBV25-1 and TRBJ2-1; D might be TRBD1 or TRBD2, each matching 6 bases. V lost 8 bases to trimming and J lost 8 bases, with 22 bases between them. The CDR3 has 15 amino acids. The germline V gene encodes CDR1 MGHDK and CDR2 SYGVNS. Here the CDR3 reads CASGRVIMGGDEQFF. In DNA, the CDR3 is TGTGCCAGCGGTAGAGTGATAATGGGGGGCGATGAGCAGTTCTTC.

This clonotype was counted a few times. This chain uses TRBV25-1 with TRBJ2-7; TRBD1 agrees at 12 bases. The CDR3 sequence is 16 residues long. J was trimmed by 5 bases and V by 5 bases; bases with no gene match: 10. Germline V gives CDR1 MGHDK, CDR2 SYGVNS. CDR3 in DNA: TGTGCCAGCAGTCTACGGACCGGGACAGGGGGCAACGAGCAGTACTTC. Protein sequence: CASSLRTGTGGNEQYF.

This clonotype has more than one count but fewer than ten. The chain's CDR3 is CASSWDAGVKTQYF. CDR3 in DNA: TGCGCCAGCAGCTGGGACGCAGGGGTGAAGACCCAGTACTTC. This chain uses TRBV5-1 with TRBJ2-5, with D tentatively TRBD1 (6 bases). V was clipped by 3 bases and J by 6 bases, with 15 bases between them. Germline V gives CDR1 SGHRS, CDR2 YFSETQ. This CDR3 is 14 amino acids long. Supplemented by reference TRBV5-1 and TRBJ2-5, the full variable domain reads KAGVTQTPRYLIKTRGQQVTLSCSPISGHRSVSWYQQTPGQGLQFLFEYFSETQRNKGNFPGRFSGRQFSNSRSEMNVSTLELGDSALYLCASSWDAGVKTQYFGPGTRLLVL.

V gene TRBV12-3 or TRBV12-4 combines with J gene TRBJ2-2; TRBD2 matches 12 bases. The CDR3 is 18 residues long. The ends lost 3 bases at V and 0 bases at J; junction bases unmatched: 5. CDR3 in amino acids: CASSLKTSGGTNTGELFF. The CDR3 nucleotides read TGTGCCAGCAGTTTGAAGACTAGCGGGGGCACGAACACCGGGGAGCTGTTTTTT.

This clonotype was recorded many times. The chain combines TRBV4-2 with TRBJ2-7; D tentatively reads TRBD1 or TRBD2 (6 bases each). V was shortened by 1 base and J by 2 bases, with 21 bases between the two germline ends. CDR3 length: 18 residues. CDR1 and CDR2 from the germline V gene are LGHNA and YNFKEQ. The CDR3 nucleotides are TGTGCCAGCAGCCAAGTGGGCGGGGCGGGGACACTGACCTACGAGCAGTACTTC. Translation gives CASSQVGGAGTLTYEQYF.